The T cell receptor beta chain described here comes from a study of blood T cell repertoires in COVID-19 (TCRdb year 2020). Some background on the complete study: The collaborator samples originated in the United States, Italy and Spain and spanned the acute and convalescent phases of COVID-19. The material from the prospective study consisted of cDNA or gDNA derived from T cells, B-cell-depleted T cells, or PBMCs. Subjects who had been exposed to COVID-19, were actively infected with it, or had recovered from it provided the deeply sampled blood TCRbeta repertoires that made up the dataset. The repertoires were made available in a free public database intended to serve as a resource for research on the immune response to SARS-CoV-2. Samples were obtained from the ongoing ImmuneRACE study (first 160 participants) and from 1,254 subjects provided by 6 global collaborators. A de-identified subject ID, COVID-19 status, age in years and sex were almost always included in the sample metadata. Where available, HLA class I and class II types were obtained from metadata supplied by the sample provider rather than from assay-based typing.

Trimming costs V 6 bases and J 6 bases, and their ends lie 21 bases apart. CDR1 and CDR2 were assigned from the germline V gene as KGHSH and LQKENI. There are 15 amino acids in the CDR3, from cysteine to phenylalanine inclusive. Kept here is only the CDR3 DNA, which spans 45 bases and is read in frame from base 1. The immunoSEQ Assay, a bias-controlled multiplex PCR, was used to amplify TCRbeta CDR3 regions from genomic DNA. In the original analysis: The number of nucleated cells in each sample was estimated from the amplification of reference gene primers within the assay. To quantify the absolute abundance of each unique TCRbeta CDR3 rearrangement, sequence reads were collapsed and filtered. For each sample, productive Simpson clonality was calculated as the square root of Simpson's diversity index across productive rearrangements. TCRdb provides this immuneACCESS table in a form limited to in-frame rearrangements. Some clones are lacking; in checked studies, under half of them reflect an unresolved V gene, and why the rest are absent is not known. Clone size and the V and J calls come from that table; the DNA yielded D and trimming. This sample lists some 100,000 clones; roughly 81% were detected once. The ten largest account for roughly a tenth of the sample.

Whole blood was collected in K2EDTA tubes by collaborating institutions according to the institutions' own protocols. For TCRbeta analysis, collaborator samples were shipped as frozen whole blood, as isolated PBMCs, or as DNA extracted from either sample type. The full study reports these points: The quantity of clinical and demographic metadata differed by source and by participant and was supplied without curation.

Regarding this clone: The antigen it binds to is not known. Within one base of it there is no much larger clone, and no base qualities were kept.

The clonotype originates from a human donor in a cohort sampled during active COVID-19. Sequenced sample: peripheral blood. The sequence is built from TRBV18 and TRBJ2-7; TRBD1 is possibly the D segment (5 matching bases). In nucleotide form, the sequence is TGTGCCAGCTCCGTTTCAAGGGGCTTAGGGCGCGAGCAGTACTTC. It specifies CASSVSRGLGREQYF.